A single sample is the source of the 7 T cell receptor beta chains below, sequenced in a study of early T cells in non-severe SARS-CoV-2 infection. TCRdb itself ran the 5' RACE reads through MiXCR, one entry per CDR3 protein. This table holds 60,000 to 90,000 distinct CDR3 sequences, over 9% found once. The sequenced sample consisted of whole blood. These receptors were collected from an adult who was a healthcare worker with PCR-confirmed SARS-CoV-2 infection or an uninfected control (not recorded which).

There are many counts of this clonotype. The rearrangement uses TRBV9 and TRBJ1-3; D gene uncertain. Per the germline V gene, CDR1 is SGDLS and CDR2 is YYNGEE. V lost 3 bases, J lost 1 base, and 5 bases lay in between. The CDR3 is 13 amino acids. CDR3: CASSGNSGNTIYF. CDR3 nucleotide sequence: TGTGCCAGCAGCGGGAATTCTGGAAACACCATATATTTT.

This clonotype has ten or more counts. The chain combines TRBV11-2 with TRBJ2-7, with TRBD2 identical over 10 bases. The CDR3 loop spans 16 amino acids. Per the germline V gene, CDR1 is SGHAT and CDR2 is FQNNGV. V dropped 5 bases and J dropped 5; count of bases not matched to a gene: 12. The CDR3 DNA is TGTGCCAGCAGCCCTAGACAGCGGGAGGGCCTGAACGAGCAGTACTTC. Its translation: CASSPRQREGLNEQYF. The full variable domain, completed using reference TRBV11-2 and TRBJ2-7, is EAGVAQSPRYKIIEKRQSVAFWCNPISGHATLYWYQQILGQGPKLLIQFQNNGVVDDSQLPKDRFSAERLKGVDSTLKIQPAKLEDSAVYLCASSPRQREGLNEQYFGPGTRLTVT.

The rearrangement links TRBV28 to TRBJ2-7; D possibly corresponds to TRBD2 (6 bases). Germline CDR1 MDHEN, CDR2 SYDVKM. CDR3 length equals 15 residues. Trimming took off 5 bases at V and 0 bases at J, with 14 bases between the two ends. The CDR3 sequence: CASSAGGTVSYEQYF. In nucleotides, the CDR3 is TGTGCCAGCAGTGCCGGCGGGACGGTCTCCTACGAGCAGTACTTC.

This clonotype has only a few counts. The V and J genes are TRBV7-9 and TRBJ2-7, with D maybe TRBD1 (6 bases). Trimming took off 2 bases at V and 4 bases at J, with 9 bases between the two ends. The CDR3 has 13 amino acids. CDR1 is SEHNR and CDR2 is FQNEAQ in the germline V gene (reference sequence). In DNA, the CDR3 is TGTGCCAGCAGCTTATTTCAGGGGTACGAGCAGTACTTC. This translates into CASSLFQGYEQYF.

This clonotype was recorded a few times. The V call is TRBV5-1, the J call TRBJ2-2; a possible D gene is TRBD2 (6 bases). Germline CDR1 SGHRS, CDR2 YFSETQ. This CDR3 region has 15 residues. V was pared by 1 base and J by 6 bases, with 13 bases between. CDR3 amino acids: CASSLNAASAGELFF. In DNA form, the CDR3 reads TGCGCCAGCAGCTTGAACGCGGCTAGCGCCGGGGAGCTGTTTTTT.

This clonotype was seen ten or more times. The V gene is TRBV5-5, the J gene TRBJ1-4, with a possible D match to TRBD1 (6 bases). The CDR3 is 18 amino acids. In germline, CDR1 is SGHKS, CDR2 YYEKEE (reference sequence). Trimming removed 3 bases at V and 7 bases at J, with 25 bases between. This chain's CDR3 is CASSSYREGAPSSEKLFF. CDR3 in DNA: TGTGCCAGCAGCTCCTACAGGGAGGGAGCCCCTTCGTCTGAAAAACTGTTTTTT. Full variable domain (outside the CDR3, taken from reference TRBV5-5 and TRBJ1-4): DAGVTQSPTHLIKTRGQQVTLRCSPISGHKSVSWYQQVLGQGPQFIFQYYEKEERGRGNFPDRFSARQFPNYSSELNVNALLLGDSALYLCASSSYREGAPSSEKLFFGSGTQLSVL.

This clonotype was seen more than once but under ten times. The gene calls are TRBV7-6 and TRBJ2-1; 11 bases map to TRBD2. V dropped 5 bases and J dropped 0; count of bases not matched to a gene: 12. The germline gives CDR1 SGHVS, CDR2 FNYEAQ. The CDR3 runs 19 residues. The chain's CDR3 is CASSTPGTSGPTSYNEQFF. CDR3 nucleotides: TGTGCCAGCAGCACGCCCGGGACTAGCGGACCTACCTCCTACAATGAGCAGTTCTTC.